Described below is a single T cell receptor (beta chain) sequence and its context. Germline V lookup: CDR1 MNHEY, CDR2 SMNVEV (reference sequence). The V gene lost 1 base and the J gene lost 5 bases, with 11 bases spanning the gap. CDR3 length equals 14 residues. The record originates from a study of shared clonotypes between healthy human individuals. Original processing notes: Junction-only immunoSEQ data arrived without quality scores, meaning filtering differed. The table came from immunoSEQ multiplex PCR; TCRdb's copy has only in-frame clones and leaves some out. V and J calls plus clone size are reproduced from that table; the DNA served to infer D and trimming. The sample lists about 690,000 clones, about nine tenths occurring once.

The J gene is TRBJ1-2, the V gene TRBV27; D is ambiguous. This clonotype originated in a man between 18 and 29 years old in good health. Some clones in this sample may be carry-over from other donors' samples. The sequenced material came from memory CD8+ T cells from PBMCs. The subset is: CD45RO+ cells pooled with CCR7-negative TemRA cells. The DNA for the CDR3 is TGTGCCAGCAGTTTATATGGCAGGAGTTATGGCTACACCTTC. This codes for CASSLYGRSYGYTF.